The rows below give T cell receptor beta chains drawn from one sample of a study of T cells after yellow fever vaccination. Each CDR3 protein is one row after TCRdb ran MiXCR on the 5' RACE reads. The table records hundreds of thousands of distinct CDR3 sequences, roughly 13% of them present only once. The sequencing here drew on PBMCs, taken on the day of the yellow fever booster vaccination. These receptors were taken from a man between 25 and 39 years old who received the YFV17D yellow fever vaccine. Each CDR3 is given with its conserved first and last residue. D genes are given only for firm matches. The size field is filled for only some rows; it gives once, few, many or a size class.

clone size: -; CDR3 length: 15; D gene: -; J gene: TRBJ1-5; V gene: TRBV6-1; CDR3 protein: CASSETGYSNQPQHF; CDR3 DNA: TGTGCCAGCAGTGAAACCGGGTATAGCAATCAGCCCCAGCATTTT
clone size: -; CDR3 length: 12; D gene: TRBD2; J gene: TRBJ2-1; V gene: TRBV2; CDR3 protein: CAKRTGGSEQFF; CDR3 DNA: TGTGCTAAAAGGACGGGGGGGAGTGAGCAGTTCTTC
clone size: -; CDR3 length: 15; D gene: TRBD1; J gene: TRBJ1-1; V gene: TRBV27; CDR3 protein: CASSSRQGVDTEAFF; CDR3 DNA: TGTGCCAGCAGTTCCCGACAGGGAGTAGATACTGAAGCTTTCTTT
clone size: few; CDR3 length: 15; D gene: TRBD1; J gene: TRBJ2-5; V gene: TRBV2; CDR3 protein: CASTYLQGAGETQYF; CDR3 DNA: TGTGCCAGCACGTATCTGCAGGGGGCAGGGGAGACCCAGTACTTC
clone size: few; CDR3 length: 14; D gene: -; J gene: TRBJ1-4; V gene: TRBV27; CDR3 protein: CASGPRGGNEKLFF; CDR3 DNA: TGTGCCAGCGGACCAAGGGGAGGTAATGAAAAACTGTTTTTT
clone size: few; CDR3 length: 13; D gene: -; J gene: TRBJ1-2; V gene: TRBV12-3/TRBV12-4; CDR3 protein: CASSLNANYGYTF; CDR3 DNA: TGTGCCAGCAGTTTAAATGCTAACTATGGCTACACCTTC
clone size: -; CDR3 length: 15; D gene: TRBD2; J gene: TRBJ2-2; V gene: TRBV5-1; CDR3 protein: CASSPTAGVAGELFF; CDR3 DNA: TGCGCCAGCAGCCCCACAGCGGGAGTCGCCGGGGAGCTGTTTTTT
clone size: -; CDR3 length: 13; D gene: -; J gene: TRBJ1-2; V gene: TRBV25-1; CDR3 protein: CASSGGQFYGYTF; CDR3 DNA: TGTGCCAGCAGTGGGGGTCAGTTCTATGGCTACACCTTC
clone size: -; CDR3 length: 14; D gene: TRBD1; J gene: TRBJ2-7; V gene: TRBV5-1; CDR3 protein: CASSIDRGSYEQYF; CDR3 DNA: TGCGCCAGCAGCATAGACAGGGGCTCCTACGAGCAGTACTTC
clone size: few; CDR3 length: 16; D gene: -; J gene: TRBJ2-4; V gene: TRBV7-2; CDR3 protein: CASSLETLLAKNIQYF; CDR3 DNA: TGTGCCAGCAGCTTAGAGACCCTGCTAGCCAAAAACATTCAGTACTTC
clone size: few; CDR3 length: 15; D gene: -; J gene: TRBJ2-7; V gene: TRBV11-2; CDR3 protein: CASSPLWANSYEQYF; CDR3 DNA: TGTGCCAGCAGCCCCCTTTGGGCCAACTCCTACGAGCAGTACTTC
clone size: -; CDR3 length: 19; D gene: TRBD2; J gene: TRBJ2-1; V gene: TRBV20-1; CDR3 protein: CSARDRGLAGEKLYNEQFF; CDR3 DNA: TGCAGTGCTAGAGACCGGGGACTAGCGGGAGAAAAGCTCTACAATGAGCAGTTCTTC
clone size: -; CDR3 length: 14; D gene: -; J gene: TRBJ2-3; V gene: TRBV12-3/TRBV12-4; CDR3 protein: CASSLGQPADTQYF; CDR3 DNA: TGTGCCAGCAGTTTGGGCCAACCAGCCGATACGCAGTATTTT
clone size: few; CDR3 length: 14; D gene: -; J gene: TRBJ2-3; V gene: TRBV5-1; CDR3 protein: CASSLGTPEDTQYF; CDR3 DNA: TGCGCCAGCAGCTTAGGCACACCCGAAGATACGCAGTATTTT
clone size: many; CDR3 length: 15; D gene: TRBD1; J gene: TRBJ2-2; V gene: TRBV7-2; CDR3 protein: CASSWDRQSTGELFF; CDR3 DNA: TGTGCCAGCAGCTGGGACAGGCAATCCACCGGGGAGCTGTTTTTT
clone size: -; CDR3 length: 11; D gene: -; J gene: TRBJ2-1; V gene: TRBV6-2/TRBV6-3; CDR3 protein: CAASRAHEQFF; CDR3 DNA: TGTGCCGCATCGAGGGCACATGAGCAGTTCTTC
clone size: few; CDR3 length: 15; D gene: -; J gene: TRBJ2-2; V gene: TRBV9; CDR3 protein: CASSPRGPNTGELFF; CDR3 DNA: TGTGCCAGCAGCCCCAGAGGGCCGAACACCGGGGAGCTGTTTTTT